This TCR beta chain was documented in a study of blood T cell repertoires in COVID-19. Across the whole study: Acute and convalescent COVID-19 samples came from the United States, Italy and Spain. Sources were T cells, B-cell-depleted T cells, or PBMCs; the material itself was cDNA or gDNA.

Trimming stripped 5 bases from V and 0 bases from J, with 8 bases between. Germline V gives CDR1 SGHAT, CDR2 FQNNGV. This CDR3 has 14 residues. Per the original methods: Reference gene primer amplification in the assay estimated nucleated cell counts. Profiled with immunoSEQ multiplex PCR; TCRdb holds only in-frame clones, not every one. The D gene and trimming were derived from the DNA, and the V and J assignments and clone size from that table. The table lists approximately 84,000 clones, 75% to 85% of them singletons. This clone was seen only a few times. Source material: peripheral blood. V and J are TRBV11-2 and TRBJ1-3; D unresolved. The sequence was collected from a woman aged 80 or older with acute or convalescent COVID-19. CDR3 sequence reads: CASSPSTSGNTIYF. The DNA for the CDR3 is TGTGCCAGCAGCCCAAGCACCTCTGGAAACACCATATATTTT. Supplemented by reference TRBV11-2 and TRBJ1-3, the full variable domain reads EAGVAQSPRYKIIEKRQSVAFWCNPISGHATLYWYQQILGQGPKLLIQFQNNGVVDDSQLPKDRFSAERLKGVDSTLKIQPAKLEDSAVYLCASSPSTSGNTIYFGEGSWLTVV.